The 9 T cell receptor beta chains below come from one sample, sequenced in a study of cytomegalovirus exposure and HLA in healthy donors. The PCR had 60 Vbeta and 13 Jbeta primers. Clones were read by immunoSEQ multiplex PCR, and TCRdb kept only the in-frame ones, dropping some. The data hold approximately 150,000 clones, with 70% to 85% observed a single time. What was sequenced was PBMCs. The receptors were gathered from a man aged 18-30 years in good health and CMV-seronegative.

CDR3 DNA sequence: TGTGCCAGCAGCAGAACGACTAGCGGAGAAGAGACCCAGTACTTC. This gives the protein CASSRTTSGEETQYF. The chain links TRBV9 to TRBJ2-5, with 9 bases that match TRBD2. This CDR3 contains 15 residues. Germline assignment: CDR1 SGDLS and CDR2 YYNGEE. Losses at the gene ends were 4 bases for V and 3 bases for J; bases not matched to a gene: 7.

The V and J genes are TRBV4-1 and TRBJ2-2; 10 positions match TRBD2. Germline CDR1 and CDR2: MGHRA and YSYEKL. After removal of 1 base from V and 1 base from J, the junction contained 0 bases not matched to a gene. There are 16 residues in the CDR3. CDR3 loop: CASSQGLAGNTGELFF. In DNA, the CDR3 is TGCGCCAGCAGCCAAGGACTAGCGGGGAACACCGGGGAGCTGTTTTTT.

This sequence joins TRBV30 and TRBJ2-5; tentative D call: TRBD2 (6 bases). This CDR3 spans 13 amino acids. Trimming took 4 bases from V and 7 from J, leaving 16 bases between them. Germline V gives CDR1 GTSNPN, CDR2 SVGIG (reference sequence). CDR3 sequence: CAWTPGGARTQYF. For the CDR3, the DNA is TGTGCCTGGACTCCCGGGGGAGCCAGGACCCAGTACTTC.

The CDR3 is CASQDIRQQWIEAFF. In nucleotides, the CDR3 is TGTGCCAGCCAAGACATACGCCAACAGTGGATTGAAGCTTTCTTT. The chain joins TRBV19 to TRBJ1-1; D uncertain. The V end was cut by 9 bases, the J end by 7 bases, with 24 bases between. There are 15 residues in the CDR3. Germline V gives CDR1 LNHDA, CDR2 SQIVND (reference sequence). Complete variable domain (other parts from reference TRBV19 and TRBJ1-1): DGGITQSPKYLFRKEGQNVTLSCEQNLNHDAMYWYRQDPGQGLRLIYYSQIVNDFQKGDIAEGYSVSREKKESFPLTVTSAQKNPTAFYLCASQDIRQQWIEAFFGQGTRLTVV.

This clone was detected only once. The rearrangement joins TRBV4-3 to TRBJ2-2, with D hard to call. Germline V gene data show CDR1 as LGHNA and CDR2 as YSLEER. Trimming took 8 bases from V and 4 from J, leaving 14 bases between them. The CDR3 has 14 residues. CDR3 residues: CASRARPGTGELFF. CDR3 in DNA: TGCGCCAGCCGCGCGAGACCGGGCACCGGGGAGCTGTTTTTT.

This chain uses TRBV4-1 with TRBJ2-5; D is possibly TRBD1 (5 bases). This CDR3 has 15 amino acids. CDR1 is MGHRA, CDR2 YSYEKL, per germline. Deletions cut 4 bases from V and 5 bases from J, with 17 bases between. CDR3 amino acids: CASSPQTVSPETQYF. The CDR3 region has the DNA TGCGCCAGCAGCCCACAGACAGTCTCTCCGGAGACCCAGTACTTC.

The V gene is TRBV19, the J gene TRBJ2-1; D perhaps matches TRBD2 (6 bases). The CDR3 totals 15 residues. CDR1 and CDR2 (germline): LNHDA, SQIVND (reference sequence). V lost 3 bases and J lost 1, with 10 bases in between. In DNA, the CDR3 is TGTGCCAGTAGTATGGGGGGTAGGTCCTACAATGAGCAGTTCTTC. Protein product: CASSMGGRSYNEQFF.

This clone was seen a few times. Here the CDR3 reads CASSSPWDRNEKLFF. CDR3 bases: TGTGCCAGCAGCTCTCCCTGGGACAGGAATGAAAAACTGTTTTTT. The J gene is TRBJ1-4, the V gene TRBV7-3; 8 bases fit TRBD1. Unmatched junction bases numbered 6, after V lost 4 bases and J lost 5 bases. The germline V gene encodes CDR1 SGHTA and CDR2 FQGTGA. The CDR3 consists of 15 residues.

V and J are TRBV7-3 and TRBJ2-7; D possibly corresponds to TRBD1 (6 bases). The germline CDR1 and CDR2 sequences are SGHTA and FQGTGA. V lost 2 bases to trimming and J lost 3 bases, with 14 bases between them. This CDR3 is built from 15 residues. CDR3 coding DNA: TGTGCCAGCAGCTTACGTCCGGACAGCGACTACGAGCAGTACTTC. Amino acid sequence: CASSLRPDSDYEQYF.